This is a list of T cell receptor beta chains from one sample in a study of technical replicates of blood from a few donors. Clones were sequenced by immunoSEQ multiplex PCR, and TCRdb holds only the in-frame ones, with some missing. This table has 65,000 to 95,000 clones, around 94% appearing once. Sequencing input: T cells isolated from PBMCs. These receptors all come from a human donor in good health. Both conserved end residues are part of each CDR3. Fields, in order: clone size, J gene, V gene, D gene, CDR3 protein, CDR3 DNA. D genes are given only for firm matches. The size field is filled for only some rows; it gives once, few, many or a size class.

>.|TRBJ1-5|TRBV5-1|.
CASRGADNQPQHF
TGCGCCAGCAGGGGGGCGGACAATCAGCCCCAGCATTTT
>.|TRBJ2-5|TRBV11-3|.
CASSTQTGQETQYF
TGTGCCAGCAGCACACAGACGGGGCAAGAGACCCAGTACTTC
>.|TRBJ2-7|TRBV28|TRBD1
CASSPHSRTGPEQYF
TGTGCCAGCAGTCCCCACTCGCGGACAGGGCCCGAGCAGTACTTC
>.|TRBJ2-7|TRBV5-6|.
CASSLGHAGRGKDEQYF
TGTGCCAGCAGCTTGGGCCACGCGGGACGCGGAAAGGACGAGCAGTACTTC
>.|TRBJ1-3|TRBV19|TRBD1
CASTPTGGYSGNTIYF
TGTGCCAGTACCCCGACAGGGGGCTACTCTGGAAACACCATATATTTT
>.|TRBJ1-5|TRBV12-2|.
CASRFGAGQPQHF
TGTGCAAGTCGCTTTGGGGCAGGTCAGCCCCAGCATTTT
>.|TRBJ1-1|TRBV6-1|.
CASRTGEAFF
TGTGCCAGCAGGACCGGGGAAGCTTTCTTT
>.|TRBJ2-3|TRBV4-2|TRBD2
CASSPGLAVDTQYF
TGTGCCAGCAGCCCGGGACTAGCTGTGGATACGCAGTATTTT
>.|TRBJ2-7|TRBV5-6|.
CASSLKTPYEQYF
TGTGCCAGCAGCTTAAAGACACCCTACGAGCAGTACTTC
>.|TRBJ2-1|TRBV5-1|.
CASSLGGGLNEQFF
TGCGCCAGCAGCTTGGGTGGGGGCCTCAATGAGCAGTTCTTC
>.|TRBJ1-1|TRBV6-9|.
CASSFQTERNTEAFF
TGTGCCAGCAGTTTTCAGACAGAAAGAAACACTGAAGCTTTCTTT
>.|TRBJ2-5|TRBV29-1|.
CSVAGWDQETQYF
TGCAGCGTTGCGGGTTGGGACCAAGAGACCCAGTACTTC
>once|TRBJ1-2|TRBV6-4|TRBD1
CASRAPGTGGYTF
TGTGCCAGCAGGGCCCCCGGGACAGGGGGCTACACCTTC
>.|TRBJ2-1|TRBV13|.
CASSLVRVEQFF
TGTGCCAGCAGCTTAGTGCGAGTTGAGCAGTTCTTC
>.|TRBJ2-1|TRBV16|TRBD2
CASSQSSSGRVHEQFF
TGTGCCAGCAGCCAATCGTCTAGCGGGAGAGTGCATGAGCAGTTCTTC
>.|TRBJ2-1|TRBV4-1|.
CASSHSRGEQFF
TGCGCCAGCAGCCATAGCCGCGGTGAGCAGTTCTTC
>.|TRBJ1-5|TRBV7-2|TRBD1
CASSWTTGGWSNQPQHF
TGTGCCAGCAGCTGGACGACAGGGGGCTGGAGCAATCAGCCCCAGCATTTT
>once|TRBJ2-7|TRBV5-1|TRBD2
CASSLVGTSGSREQYF
TGCGCCAGCAGCTTGGTTGGGACTAGCGGGAGTAGGGAGCAGTACTTC
>.|TRBJ2-7|TRBV5-1|.
CASSLTGGAYEQYF
TGCGCCAGCAGCTTGACAGGGGGGGCCTACGAGCAGTACTTC
>.|TRBJ2-3|TRBV19|.
CASSIGDRSTDTQYF
TGTGCCAGTAGTATAGGCGACAGAAGCACAGATACGCAGTATTTT
>.|TRBJ2-5|TRBV9|TRBD2
CASSVAGGPPQETQYF
TGTGCCAGCAGCGTAGCGGGAGGGCCTCCCCAAGAGACCCAGTACTTC
>once|TRBJ1-4|TRBV4-1|TRBD1
CASSQEDRSEGTNEKLFF
TGCGCCAGCAGCCAAGAGGACAGGTCGGAAGGAACTAATGAAAAACTGTTTTTT
>once|TRBJ2-7|TRBV28|.
CASRLTHYEQYF
TGTGCCAGCAGACTGACACACTACGAGCAGTACTTC
>few|TRBJ2-1|TRBV5-8|TRBD2
CASSLSSGRAREQFF
TGTGCCAGCAGCTTAAGTAGCGGGAGGGCCAGGGAGCAGTTCTTC
>.|TRBJ2-4|TRBV9|TRBD1
CASSVGGQGNIQYF
TGTGCCAGCAGCGTAGGGGGACAGGGAAACATTCAGTACTTC
>.|TRBJ2-2|TRBV7-3|TRBD1
CASSEIDRGITGELFF
TGTGCCAGCAGCGAGATAGACAGGGGAATAACCGGGGAGCTGTTTTTT
>.|TRBJ2-1|TRBV19|TRBD2
CASSPSGRAGGNEQFF
TGTGCCAGTAGTCCTAGCGGGAGGGCCGGTGGGAATGAGCAGTTCTTC
>.|TRBJ1-5|TRBV10-3|.
CAIRANVNQPQHF
TGTGCCATCAGGGCCAATGTTAATCAGCCCCAGCATTTT
>few|TRBJ2-7|TRBV4-3|TRBD2
CASSQGLAGGYEQYF
TGCGCCAGCAGCCAAGGACTAGCGGGAGGCTACGAGCAGTACTTC
>.|TRBJ1-5|TRBV27|.
CASSLFWGVDQPQHF
TGTGCCAGCAGTTTATTCTGGGGGGTTGATCAGCCCCAGCATTTT
>.|TRBJ2-7|TRBV28|TRBD1
CASRNPGTGTYEQYF
TGTGCCAGCAGGAATCCCGGGACAGGGACCTACGAGCAGTACTTC
>.|TRBJ2-3|TRBV19|.
CASQGGTDTQYF
TGTGCCAGTCAGGGGGGAACAGATACGCAGTATTTT
>.|TRBJ1-1|TRBV7-8|TRBD1
CASSAIRQGTEAFF
TGTGCCAGCAGCGCGATCCGACAGGGCACTGAAGCTTTCTTT
>.|TRBJ2-7|TRBV29-1|.
CSVEKVGTNYEQYF
TGCAGCGTTGAAAAGGTCGGAACTAACTACGAGCAGTACTTC
>.|TRBJ2-6|TRBV15|TRBD1
CATSPGTGSGANVLTF
TGTGCCACCAGCCCAGGGACAGGTTCTGGGGCCAACGTCCTGACTTTC